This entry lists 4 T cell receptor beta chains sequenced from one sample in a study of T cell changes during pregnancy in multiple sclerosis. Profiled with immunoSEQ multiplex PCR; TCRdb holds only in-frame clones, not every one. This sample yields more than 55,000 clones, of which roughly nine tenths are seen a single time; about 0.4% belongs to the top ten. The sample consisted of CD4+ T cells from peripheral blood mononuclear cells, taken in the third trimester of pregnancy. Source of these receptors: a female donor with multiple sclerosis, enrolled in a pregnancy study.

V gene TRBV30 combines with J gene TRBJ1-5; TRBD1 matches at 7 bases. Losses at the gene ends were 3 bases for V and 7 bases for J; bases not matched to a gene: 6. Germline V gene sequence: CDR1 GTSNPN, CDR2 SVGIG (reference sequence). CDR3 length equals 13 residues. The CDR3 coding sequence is TGTGCCTGGAGCTGGGACAGAGGGCAGCCCCAGCATTTT. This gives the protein CAWSWDRGQPQHF.

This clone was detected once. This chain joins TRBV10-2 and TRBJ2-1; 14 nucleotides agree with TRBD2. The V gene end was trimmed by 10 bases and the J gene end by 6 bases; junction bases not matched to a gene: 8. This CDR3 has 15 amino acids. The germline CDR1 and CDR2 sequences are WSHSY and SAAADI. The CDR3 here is CATRPGLAGVNEQFF. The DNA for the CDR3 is TGCGCCACCAGACCGGGACTAGCGGGAGTCAATGAGCAGTTCTTC.

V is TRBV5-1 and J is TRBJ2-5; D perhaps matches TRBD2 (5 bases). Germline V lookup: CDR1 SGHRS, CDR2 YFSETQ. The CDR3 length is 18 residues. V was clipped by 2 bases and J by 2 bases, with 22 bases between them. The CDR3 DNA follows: TGCGCCAGCAGCTTTGAGGGTTCGACTTCTCCTCAACAAGAGACCCAGTACTTC. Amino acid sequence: CASSFEGSTSPQQETQYF.

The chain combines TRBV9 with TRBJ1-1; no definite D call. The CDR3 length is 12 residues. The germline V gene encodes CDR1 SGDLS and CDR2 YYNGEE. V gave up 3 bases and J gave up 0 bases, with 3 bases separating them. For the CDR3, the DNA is TGTGCCAGCAGCGCTATGAACACTGAAGCTTTCTTT. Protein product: CASSAMNTEAFF.